This TCR beta chain was observed in a study of low-dose radiotherapy and immunotherapy resistance in tumors. On the study more broadly: A dose of 1 Gy per fraction every two weeks went to Cohort 2, totaling 13 Gy over 26 weeks. Cyclophosphamide infusions of 200 mg/m2 came every two weeks, one day before radiation-immunotherapy.

Documented time point: before trial treatment. This clonotype was observed at least ten times. With a V-primer adapter and a constant-region primer, TCRs were amplified for about 22 PCR cycles. Each CDR3 protein gets one entry after TCRdb re-called the reads with MiXCR. The sample records some 45,000 distinct CDR3 sequences, about an eighth being singletons. V was clipped by 3 bases and J by 0 bases; unmatched bases: 7. Germline V gene lookup returns CDR1 KGHSH and CDR2 LQKENI. This CDR3 is built from 16 residues. The origin of this receptor is a female donor with ovarian cancer. The genes are TRBV18 and TRBJ2-7; 8 bases align to TRBD2. Sample: PBMCs, taken before treatment. The CDR3 DNA reads TGTGCCAGCTCACCGAACCCCGGGACTAGCTCCTACGAGCAGTACTTC. Translation: CASSPNPGTSSYEQYF.